These T cell receptor beta chains were read from a single sample in a study of blood T cell repertoires in COVID-19. Clones were read by immunoSEQ multiplex PCR, and TCRdb kept only the in-frame ones, dropping some. The repertoire holds around 90,000 clones, with about nine tenths as singletons. Sample: peripheral blood. These receptor sequences come from a male donor with acute or convalescent COVID-19. CDR3s include the opening cysteine and the closing phenylalanine or tryptophan. A D gene is named only where the DNA matches it firmly. Some rows mark clone size as missing; the rest say once, few, many or name a class of expanded clone.

v_gene: TRBV5-1; d_gene: TRBD1; j_gene: TRBJ1-4; abundance: -; CDR3nt: TGCGCCAGCAGCCCAGGGGGCCTGTCTAATGAAAAACTGTTTTTT; CDR3aa: CASSPGGLSNEKLFF
v_gene: TRBV6-5; d_gene: TRBD1; j_gene: TRBJ1-1; abundance: once; CDR3nt: TGTGCCAGCAGTCCGGGACAGGGACCTGTCGCTGAAGCTTTCTTT; CDR3aa: CASSPGQGPVAEAFF
v_gene: TRBV5-4; d_gene: -; j_gene: TRBJ1-1; abundance: -; CDR3nt: TGTGCCAGCAGCTCCCAGGCCGTAGCTGAAGCTTTCTTT; CDR3aa: CASSSQAVAEAFF
v_gene: TRBV18; d_gene: -; j_gene: TRBJ2-2; abundance: -; CDR3nt: TGTGCCAGCTCACCGGAGGTTACCGGGGAGCTGTTTTTT; CDR3aa: CASSPEVTGELFF
v_gene: TRBV5-4; d_gene: -; j_gene: TRBJ2-5; abundance: -; CDR3nt: TGTGCCAGCAGCTTGGGATTAGGGGCTGGGGAGACCCAGTACTTC; CDR3aa: CASSLGLGAGETQYF
v_gene: TRBV28; d_gene: TRBD1; j_gene: TRBJ1-6; abundance: -; CDR3nt: TGTGCCAGCAGTTTATACAGGGGTAATTCACCCCTCCACTTT; CDR3aa: CASSLYRGNSPLHF
v_gene: TRBV7-2; d_gene: -; j_gene: TRBJ1-2; abundance: -; CDR3nt: TGTGCCAGCAGCCCCGACAGATTCTATGGCTACACCTTC; CDR3aa: CASSPDRFYGYTF
v_gene: TRBV7-6; d_gene: TRBD1; j_gene: TRBJ1-1; abundance: -; CDR3nt: TGTGCCAGCAGCTTAGGGGGGACAGGGGACACTGAAGCTTTCTTT; CDR3aa: CASSLGGTGDTEAFF
v_gene: TRBV29-1; d_gene: -; j_gene: TRBJ2-1; abundance: -; CDR3nt: TGCAGCGTTCTTTTACCAGGGTACAATGAGCAGTTCTTC; CDR3aa: CSVLLPGYNEQFF
v_gene: TRBV5-4; d_gene: -; j_gene: TRBJ1-1; abundance: -; CDR3nt: TGTGCCAGCAGCTTGGATCCGGACATGAACACTGAAGCTTTCTTT; CDR3aa: CASSLDPDMNTEAFF
v_gene: TRBV21-1; d_gene: -; j_gene: TRBJ1-2; abundance: -; CDR3nt: TGTGCCAGCAGCAAAGGCGGGAGCAGTGCCTGGGTTAACTATGGCTACACCTTC; CDR3aa: CASSKGGSSAWVNYGYTF
v_gene: TRBV3-1/TRBV3-2; d_gene: -; j_gene: TRBJ1-2; abundance: -; CDR3nt: TGTGCCAGCAGCGACGTACAGGGTCCCTTGGGGTATGGCTACACCTTC; CDR3aa: CASSDVQGPLGYGYTF
v_gene: TRBV7-9; d_gene: -; j_gene: TRBJ1-5; abundance: once; CDR3nt: TGTGCCAGCAGTCAGGCCAGTGGTAGCAATCAGCCCCAGCATTTT; CDR3aa: CASSQASGSNQPQHF
v_gene: TRBV19; d_gene: TRBD1; j_gene: TRBJ1-2; abundance: -; CDR3nt: TGTGCCAGTAGTACACAGGGGTACTATGGCTACACCTTC; CDR3aa: CASSTQGYYGYTF
v_gene: TRBV6-5; d_gene: -; j_gene: TRBJ1-1; abundance: few; CDR3nt: TGTGCCAGCAGCCGGACGGAGGACACTGAAGCTTTCTTT; CDR3aa: CASSRTEDTEAFF
v_gene: TRBV6-5; d_gene: TRBD1; j_gene: TRBJ1-4; abundance: -; CDR3nt: TGTGCCAGCAGTTACTCGCGGACAGGGTTGGGTGAAAAACTGTTTTTT; CDR3aa: CASSYSRTGLGEKLFF
v_gene: TRBV3-1/TRBV3-2; d_gene: TRBD2; j_gene: TRBJ2-2; abundance: -; CDR3nt: TGTGCCAGCAGCCGGAGCGGGGGCAAGACCGGGGAGCTGTTTTTT; CDR3aa: CASSRSGGKTGELFF
v_gene: TRBV4-2; d_gene: TRBD1; j_gene: TRBJ1-1; abundance: -; CDR3nt: TGTGCCAGCAGCCAGTGGAGCCAGGGGGCCACTGAAGCTTTCTTT; CDR3aa: CASSQWSQGATEAFF
v_gene: TRBV19; d_gene: TRBD1; j_gene: TRBJ1-2; abundance: once; CDR3nt: TGTGCCAGTAGTATCCAAGCCCCGGGACAGCTAAACTATGGCTACACCTTC; CDR3aa: CASSIQAPGQLNYGYTF
v_gene: TRBV3-1/TRBV3-2; d_gene: TRBD2; j_gene: TRBJ2-1; abundance: -; CDR3nt: TGTGCCAGCAGCCAAGCCTGGGACTCCCTTAGCGGGGATGAGCAGTTCTTC; CDR3aa: CASSQAWDSLSGDEQFF
v_gene: TRBV25-1; d_gene: -; j_gene: TRBJ2-7; abundance: -; CDR3nt: TGTGCCAGCAGTGCAGGGATTTGGGAGCAGTACTTC; CDR3aa: CASSAGIWEQYF
v_gene: TRBV5-8; d_gene: TRBD1; j_gene: TRBJ1-4; abundance: -; CDR3nt: TGTGCCAGCAGCTTGAACACAGGGGGCGTACTTGAAAAACTGTTTTTT; CDR3aa: CASSLNTGGVLEKLFF
v_gene: TRBV6-1; d_gene: TRBD2; j_gene: TRBJ2-3; abundance: -; CDR3nt: TGTGCCAGCAGTGAAGCGCTTAGGGCTAGCGGGTCGCAGTATTTT; CDR3aa: CASSEALRASGSQYF
v_gene: TRBV2; d_gene: -; j_gene: TRBJ1-5; abundance: -; CDR3nt: TGTGCCAGCAGTGTGGCCAGACCCGAGGGCAATCAGCCCCAGCATTTT; CDR3aa: CASSVARPEGNQPQHF
v_gene: TRBV2; d_gene: TRBD1; j_gene: TRBJ1-2; abundance: -; CDR3nt: TGTGCCAGCAGGGGGGACAGAGGTAGGGGCTACACCTTC; CDR3aa: CASRGDRGRGYTF
v_gene: TRBV5-1; d_gene: TRBD2; j_gene: TRBJ2-5; abundance: once; CDR3nt: TGCGCCAGCAGCTTGAGAGGGTCTAGCGGGGGGGCCGTAGAGACCCAGTACTTC; CDR3aa: CASSLRGSSGGAVETQYF
v_gene: TRBV21-1; d_gene: -; j_gene: TRBJ1-6; abundance: -; CDR3nt: TGTGCCAGCAGCAGGCAGGAAGGAACCTATAATTCACCCCTCCACTTT; CDR3aa: CASSRQEGTYNSPLHF
v_gene: TRBV28; d_gene: TRBD1; j_gene: TRBJ2-2; abundance: -; CDR3nt: TGTGCCAGTAAGACAGGGGTGTGGACCGGGGAGCTGTTTTTT; CDR3aa: CASKTGVWTGELFF
v_gene: TRBV5-1; d_gene: TRBD1; j_gene: TRBJ2-7; abundance: few; CDR3nt: TGCGCCAGCAGCTTAGGAGGGACAGGGTTATACGAGCAGTACTTC; CDR3aa: CASSLGGTGLYEQYF
v_gene: TRBV19; d_gene: -; j_gene: TRBJ1-4; abundance: once; CDR3nt: TGTGCCAGTAGTCTCGCCGGGGGGAATGAAAAACTGTTTTTT; CDR3aa: CASSLAGGNEKLFF
v_gene: TRBV6-5; d_gene: -; j_gene: TRBJ1-4; abundance: -; CDR3nt: TGTGCCAGCACCCCTCGGGGGGAGTATGAAAAACTGTTTTTT; CDR3aa: CASTPRGEYEKLFF
v_gene: TRBV11-1; d_gene: -; j_gene: TRBJ1-1; abundance: -; CDR3nt: TGTGCCAGCAGCCTATCGACAGGTAGTAACACTGAAGCTTTCTTT; CDR3aa: CASSLSTGSNTEAFF
v_gene: TRBV5-1; d_gene: -; j_gene: TRBJ2-1; abundance: -; CDR3nt: TGCGCCAGCAGCTTGGCCAGTACCTCCTACAATGAGCAGTTCTTC; CDR3aa: CASSLASTSYNEQFF
v_gene: TRBV28; d_gene: -; j_gene: TRBJ1-5; abundance: -; CDR3nt: TGTGCCAGCAGCATTCAATCCCCAGGCAATCAGCCCCAGCATTTT; CDR3aa: CASSIQSPGNQPQHF
v_gene: TRBV3-1/TRBV3-2; d_gene: TRBD2; j_gene: TRBJ2-3; abundance: -; CDR3nt: TGTGCCAGCAGCCAAGTTAGCGGGGCTAGCACAGATACGCAGTATTTT; CDR3aa: CASSQVSGASTDTQYF
v_gene: TRBV11-1; d_gene: TRBD2; j_gene: TRBJ2-5; abundance: -; CDR3nt: TGTGCCAGCAGCCAGGGACTAGCGGGGGGTTTGGAGACCCAGTACTTC; CDR3aa: CASSQGLAGGLETQYF
v_gene: TRBV7-6; d_gene: -; j_gene: TRBJ1-1; abundance: -; CDR3nt: TGTGCCAGCACCATGGGAGGACAGAACACTGAAGCTTTCTTT; CDR3aa: CASTMGGQNTEAFF
v_gene: TRBV5-1; d_gene: TRBD1; j_gene: TRBJ1-1; abundance: -; CDR3nt: TGCGCCAGCAGCCCGATGACAGGGCCGAACACTGAAGCTTTCTTT; CDR3aa: CASSPMTGPNTEAFF
v_gene: TRBV7-6; d_gene: TRBD1; j_gene: TRBJ1-1; abundance: -; CDR3nt: TGTGCCAGCAGCTTAGGCGGGACAGCCGGCTACACTGAAGCTTTCTTT; CDR3aa: CASSLGGTAGYTEAFF